A single TCR beta chain is shown here with its context. As yet, its antigen is unknown. These data belong to a study of Graves' ophthalmopathy and Graves' hyperthyroidism. With 3 bases removed from V and 6 bases from J, the gap between germline ends came to 12 bases. The CDR3 runs 14 residues. CDR1 and CDR2 from the germline V gene are WSHSY and SAAADI. General study findings and limits: For predicting ophthalmopathy progression, the model had more than 60% sensitivity and approximately 72% specificity.

Amplification of the TCR beta CDR3 regions used RNA transcripts (as template). RT-PCR was first run with HTBI primers, then multiplex PCR in a second round. Using its own MiXCR run on the multiplex PCR reads, TCRdb lists one record per CDR3 protein. Of around 1.1 million distinct CDR3 sequences in the sample, about two fifths were seen once. This sequence was found in an adult man with Graves' hyperthyroidism. Sequencing was performed on peripheral blood or thyroid tissue (not recorded which). The chain employs TRBV10-2 and TRBJ1-5, with D uncertain. Written as DNA, the CDR3 is TGCGCCAGCAGTGAAGCGGGTTTGGGTCAGCCCCAGCATTTT. Residues: CASSEAGLGQPQHF.